Following are 16 T cell receptor beta chains from one sample sequenced in a study of blood T cell repertoires in COVID-19. Repertoires were generated with immunoSEQ multiplex PCR, while TCRdb's copy carries only in-frame clones and drops some. The table includes nearly 50,000 clones, roughly 84% detected once. Sequenced: peripheral blood. The source is a human donor in a cohort sampled during active COVID-19.

This rearrangement joins TRBV3-1 (or the pseudogene TRBV3-2) to TRBJ2-5, with 7 bases aligning to TRBD2. This CDR3 is 15 amino acids long. After removal of 0 bases from V and 5 bases from J, the junction contained 6 bases not matched to a gene. CDR1 LGHDT and CDR2 YNNKEL come from the germline V gene (reference sequence). CDR3 nucleotides: TGTGCCAGCAGCCAAGAAAGGACTAGACCCGAGACCCAGTACTTC. This gives the protein CASSQERTRPETQYF.

The rearrangement links TRBV5-1 to TRBJ1-2, with 7 bases fitting TRBD1. CDR3 size: 13 residues. The ends lost 4 bases at V and 6 bases at J; junction bases unmatched: 6. CDR1 is SGHRS, CDR2 YFSETQ, per germline. The CDR3: CASSGGGADGYTF. CDR3 in DNA: TGCGCCAGCAGCGGAGGGGGCGCGGATGGCTACACCTTC.

The chain links TRBV19 to TRBJ1-5; TRBD1 matches at 9 bases. This CDR3 has 14 amino acids. CDR1 and CDR2 (germline): LNHDA, SQIVND (reference sequence). Trimming cost V 5 bases and J 4 bases; bases outside gene matches: 3. The CDR3 here is CASSQGTGNQPQHF. CDR3 DNA sequence: TGTGCCAGTAGTCAAGGGACAGGGAATCAGCCCCAGCATTTT.

Only one count was recorded for this clone. The V call is TRBV28, the J call TRBJ2-7, with 10 bases aligning to TRBD1. The length of the CDR3 is 15 residues. The V segment lost 5 bases and the J segment 5 bases; nucleotides outside the gene matches: 9. CDR1 is MDHEN and CDR2 is SYDVKM in the germline V gene. The CDR3: CASSRPGTGVDEQYF. The CDR3 nucleotides read TGTGCCAGCAGTCGTCCGGGGACAGGGGTAGACGAGCAGTACTTC.

The chain recombines TRBV27 with TRBJ2-3; no clear D gene. V shed 4 bases and J shed 5 bases, with 10 bases lying between them. CDR3 length: 13 residues. Germline assignment: CDR1 MNHEY and CDR2 SMNVEV (reference sequence). The DNA of the CDR3 is TGTGCCAGCAGTTACACAGTCAAAGATACGCAGTATTTT. Amino acids: CASSYTVKDTQYF.

The gene calls are TRBV7-8 and TRBJ1-5; TRBD1 matches at 9 bases. CDR3 length: 16 residues. Germline V CDR1 and CDR2: SGHVS, FQNEAQ. The junction had 12 bases not matched to a gene; V was cut back by 5 bases and J by 7 bases. The CDR3 DNA follows: TGTGCCAGCAGCCAGACCGGGACAGGGCATCGCCAGCCCCAGCATTTT. It is translated as CASSQTGTGHRQPQHF.

This chain uses TRBV9 with TRBJ2-1; 7 bases map to TRBD1. This CDR3 has 15 residues. Germline CDR1 and CDR2: SGDLS and YYNGEE. With V trimmed by 0 bases and J by 3 bases, 3 bases remained unmatched. The CDR3 nucleotides read TGTGCCAGCAGCGTAGGGTCAGGGGGCTACAATGAGCAGTTCTTC. This translates into CASSVGSGGYNEQFF.

The V call is TRBV5-1, the J call TRBJ1-2; D not resolved. Per the germline V gene, CDR1 is SGHRS and CDR2 is YFSETQ. The CDR3 spans 13 residues. Trimming removed 1 base at V and 6 bases at J, with 10 bases between. CDR3 loop: CASSLQQRDGYTF. The CDR3 nucleotides are TGCGCCAGCAGCTTGCAACAGAGAGATGGCTACACCTTC.

The chain joins TRBV30 to TRBJ1-1, with D perhaps matching TRBD1 (5 bases). The CDR3 extends over 13 amino acids. V dropped 0 bases and J dropped 10 bases, with 15 bases sitting between them. CDR1 and CDR2 (germline): GTSNPN, SVGIG (reference sequence). This CDR3 is CAWSVTGVLGAFF. The DNA of the CDR3 is TGTGCCTGGAGTGTAACAGGAGTACTTGGAGCTTTCTTT.

This chain uses TRBV30 with TRBJ1-4; TRBD1 might be the D (6 bases). This CDR3 is built from 14 residues. Trimming cost V 7 bases and J 4 bases, with 16 bases left between them. The germline gives CDR1 GTSNPN, CDR2 SVGIG (reference sequence). CDR3 protein: CAFTTRDINEKLFF. The CDR3 DNA sequence: TGTGCCTTTACTACGAGGGACATTAATGAAAAACTGTTTTTT.

CDR3 in amino acids: CASSHTGTLRYEQYF. CDR3 nucleotides: TGTGCCAGCAGCCACACAGGTACCCTACGATACGAGCAGTACTTC. The rearrangement links TRBV5-4 to TRBJ2-7, with D tentatively TRBD1 (5 bases). The CDR3 loop spans 15 amino acids. V shed 4 bases and J shed 4 bases, with 18 bases lying between them. Germline CDR1 is SGHNT and CDR2 is YYREEE (reference sequence).

The rearrangement uses TRBV3-1 (or the pseudogene TRBV3-2) and TRBJ1-5; D remains ambiguous. The CDR3 totals 13 residues. Germline CDR1 reads LGHDT; CDR2 reads YNNKEL (reference sequence). V was trimmed by 1 base and J by 5 bases, leaving 6 bases between them. CDR3 region: CASSQGDYQPQHF. For the CDR3, the DNA is TGTGCCAGCAGCCAAGGAGATTATCAGCCCCAGCATTTT.

The rearrangement links TRBV6-5 to TRBJ1-2; 8 bases agree with TRBD1. Per germline, CDR1 MNHEY and CDR2 SVGAGI. J was trimmed by 4 bases and V by 6 bases; bases with no gene match: 10. CDR3 length equals 15 residues. The CDR3 region has the DNA TGTGCCAGCAGCGAGGGGACAGGACTGGGCTATGGCTACACCTTC. This translates into CASSEGTGLGYGYTF.

This clone was counted once. The V and J genes are TRBV24-1 and TRBJ1-2; 8 bases map to TRBD1. This CDR3 has 14 amino acids. Looked up from germline, CDR1 is KGHDR and CDR2 is SFDVKD. Trimming removed 6 bases from V and 4 bases from J; junction bases left unmatched: 6. The CDR3 DNA sequence: TGTGCCACCAGTCCACGACAGGGGTCCTATGGCTACACCTTC. It encodes CATSPRQGSYGYTF.

This chain links TRBV28 with TRBJ2-3; 7 nucleotides agree with TRBD1. V shed 6 bases, J shed 0 bases, and the junction held 15 bases outside the gene matches. Germline V gene sequence: CDR1 MDHEN, CDR2 SYDVKM. The CDR3 length is 18 residues. DNA of the CDR3: TGTGCCAGCAGCTCCAGCTTTGGGACAGCCCCTAGCACAGATACGCAGTATTTT. Translation: CASSSSFGTAPSTDTQYF. Together with reference TRBV28 and TRBJ2-3, the CDR3 gives the full variable domain: DVKVTQSSRYLVKRTGEKVFLECVQDMDHENMFWYRQDPGLGLRLIYFSYDVKMKEKGDIPEGYSVSREKKERFSLILESASTNQTSMYLCASSSSFGTAPSTDTQYFGPGTRLTVL.

The genes are TRBV2 and TRBJ1-4; 7 bases are shared with TRBD1. The V gene end was trimmed by 5 bases and the J gene end by 1 base; junction bases not matched to a gene: 4. Germline lookup yields CDR1 SNHLY and CDR2 FYNNEI. There are 15 residues in the CDR3. The CDR3 region is CASSLTGITNEKLFF. The CDR3 region has the DNA TGTGCCAGCAGTCTGACAGGGATAACTAATGAAAAACTGTTTTTT.